A single sample is the source of the 32 T cell receptor beta chains below, sequenced in a study of beta chain features in type 1 diabetes. General observations from the study: TCRB CDR3 length was moderately but significantly reduced in all four CD4+ subsets of Type 1 diabetes patients.

As every portion of the isolated RNA was reverse transcribed, the sequencing read expressed TCRB transcripts. Sequencing was performed with immunoSEQ multiplex PCR; in TCRdb, only in-frame clones are kept and a portion is missing. In the table there are hundreds of thousands of clones, roughly 13% of which are singletons. The antigens for these receptors are not known. The sequencing sample was made of naive CD4+ T cells from blood. The source is a man younger than 35 with type 1 diabetes.

This clone has just a few counts. The V gene is TRBV7-2, the J gene TRBJ1-2; D uncertain. The V gene's germline CDR1 is SGHTA and CDR2 FQGNSA. CDR3 length: 12 residues. V lost 4 bases to trimming and J lost 4 bases, with 7 bases between them. The CDR3 loop is CASSYVPYGYTF. CDR3 sequence (DNA): TGTGCCAGCAGCTACGTGCCCTATGGCTACACCTTC.

This clone was seen a few times. This chain connects TRBV9 to TRBJ1-1; 8 nucleotides line up with TRBD1. Germline CDR1 is SGDLS and CDR2 is YYNGEE. Trimming at V came to 3 bases and at J to 1 base, leaving 2 bases not matched to a gene. This CDR3 spans 14 amino acids. CDR3 in DNA: TGTGCCAGCAGCGCTGGACAGGGGAACACTGAAGCTTTCTTT. As protein: CASSAGQGNTEAFF.

This clone appeared a few times. The chain joins TRBV19 to TRBJ2-5; D remains ambiguous. CDR1 is LNHDA and CDR2 is SQIVND in the germline V gene (reference sequence). V lost 5 bases and J lost 3, with 13 bases in between. The CDR3 totals 14 residues. The CDR3 coding sequence is TGTGCCAGTAGTCAAAGTGGCTCAAAAGAGACCCAGTACTTC. Translated, it gives CASSQSGSKETQYF. Supplemented by reference TRBV19 and TRBJ2-5, the full variable domain reads DGGITQSPKYLFRKEGQNVTLSCEQNLNHDAMYWYRQDPGQGLRLIYYSQIVNDFQKGDIAEGYSVSREKKESFPLTVTSAQKNPTAFYLCASSQSGSKETQYFGPGTRLLVL.

This clone has more than one count but fewer than ten. The V gene is TRBV6-1, the J gene TRBJ1-5; D perhaps matches TRBD1 (5 bases). This CDR3 spans 15 amino acids. Trimming pared 1 base from V and 2 bases from J, leaving 9 bases between. CDR1 MNHNS and CDR2 SASEGT come from the germline V gene. The CDR3 region is CASSEGWGGNQPQHF. The DNA of the CDR3 is TGTGCCAGCAGTGAAGGGTGGGGGGGCAATCAGCCCCAGCATTTT.

A few counts support this clone. This chain links TRBV13 with TRBJ2-7; D not certain. V lost 3 bases and J 7 bases, leaving 7 bases between the germline ends. The CDR3 runs 11 residues. CDR1 PRHDT and CDR2 FYEKMQ come from the germline V gene (reference sequence). CDR3 protein: CASSFRKEQYF. The CDR3 bases are TGTGCCAGCAGCTTTAGGAAGGAGCAGTACTTC.

This clone came up a few times. The chain joins TRBV6-4 to TRBJ2-1; TRBD2 agrees at 8 bases. Germline V gene sequence: CDR1 MRHNA, CDR2 SNTAGT. The CDR3 covers 13 residues. V dropped 10 bases and J dropped 8; count of bases not matched to a gene: 10. CDR3 residues: CATRAGVLDEQFF. The DNA of the CDR3 is TGTGCCACCCGAGCGGGGGTCTTGGATGAGCAGTTCTTC.

V usage is TRBV25-1 and J usage is TRBJ1-2; TRBD1 might be the D (6 bases). The V and J ends lost 1 base and 6 bases respectively, with 15 bases between them. Germline values: CDR1 MGHDK, CDR2 SYGVNS. The CDR3 extends over 15 amino acids. CDR3 amino acids: CASSEFGGARDGYTF. The CDR3 DNA reads as TGTGCCAGCAGTGAATTCGGGGGCGCTAGGGATGGCTACACCTTC.

The J gene is TRBJ2-7, the V gene TRBV5-1; D perhaps matches TRBD2 (6 bases). Germline V lookup: CDR1 SGHRS, CDR2 YFSETQ. This CDR3 has 12 amino acids. V was pared by 4 bases and J by 4 bases, with 9 bases between. CDR3 nucleotides: TGCGCCAGCAGCACGGGACTTTACGAGCAGTACTTC. It specifies CASSTGLYEQYF.

Only a few counts were recorded for this clone. This CDR3 is also generated by other DNA sequences in the sample. The chain uses TRBV25-1 and TRBJ1-1; D is perhaps TRBD1 (6 bases). Germline loops: CDR1 MGHDK, CDR2 SYGVNS. V was pared by 0 bases and J by 1 base, with 9 bases between. This CDR3 is 15 amino acids long. Here the CDR3 DNA reads TGTGCCAGCAGTGAATACAGGGGACAGAACACTGAAGCTTTCTTT. Its protein is CASSEYRGQNTEAFF. Full variable domain (remainder filled in from reference TRBV25-1 and TRBJ1-1): EADIYQTPRYLVIGTGKKITLECSQTMGHDKMYWYQQDPGMELHLIHYSYGVNSTEKGDLSSESTVSRIRTEHFPLTLESARPSHTSQYLCASSEYRGQNTEAFFGQGTRLTVV.

The chain uses TRBV30 and TRBJ1-2; TRBD1 matches at 10 bases. CDR1 and CDR2 (germline): GTSNPN, SVGIG (reference sequence). Trimming removed 3 bases from V and 7 bases from J; junction bases left unmatched: 8. This CDR3 comprises 14 residues. CDR3 protein: CAWRGQGRRGGYTF. CDR3 in DNA: TGTGCCTGGAGGGGACAGGGGAGAAGAGGTGGCTACACCTTC.

The chain employs TRBV7-9 and TRBJ2-7; D could derive from TRBD1 or TRBD2 (6 bases each). The CDR3 totals 14 residues. V lost 5 bases and J lost 6, with 17 bases in between. Germline CDR1 SEHNR, CDR2 FQNEAQ (reference sequence). The CDR3 sequence is CASSRGTSYGEQYF. CDR3 coding DNA: TGTGCCAGCAGCCGGGGGACATCCTACGGCGAGCAGTACTTC.

The rearrangement links TRBV19 to TRBJ1-1; no clear D. V was cut by 6 bases and J by 10 bases, with 15 bases left in between. Germline CDR1 is LNHDA and CDR2 is SQIVND (reference sequence). CDR3 length equals 12 residues. The CDR3 loop reads CASRSPGIRAFF. The CDR3 DNA reads TGTGCCAGTAGATCTCCGGGAATCCGAGCTTTCTTT.

This chain joins TRBV7-6 and TRBJ2-3; D is unclear. Germline V gene data show CDR1 as SGHVS and CDR2 as FNYEAQ. The V end was cut by 1 base, the J end by 8 bases, with 7 bases between. The CDR3 has 12 residues. In DNA form, the CDR3 reads TGTGCCAGCAGCTTAGATGGGTTTACGCAGTATTTT. Its translation is CASSLDGFTQYF.

The V and J genes are TRBV5-6 and TRBJ1-1; tentatively, D is TRBD1 (5 bases). V gave up 6 bases and J gave up 6 bases, with 9 bases separating them. The CDR3 runs to 11 residues. CDR1 and CDR2 from the germline V gene are SGHDT and YYEEEE. CDR3 nucleotide sequence: TGTGCCAGCACCAGACAGTCTGAAGCTTTCTTT. This translates into CASTRQSEAFF.

The DNA of the CDR3 is TGTGCCAGCAGCCCCTCTCAGGGGGACTACAATGAGCAGTTCTTC. Residues: CASSPSQGDYNEQFF. The chain is built from TRBV11-1 and TRBJ2-1, with 7 bases fitting TRBD1. Germline V gene lookup returns CDR1 SGHAT and CDR2 FQDESV (reference sequence). J was trimmed by 3 bases and V by 5 bases; bases with no gene match: 7. The CDR3 is 15 amino acids.

The chain carries TRBV30 and TRBJ2-7, with 9 bases lining up with TRBD2. The germline V gene encodes CDR1 GTSNPN and CDR2 SVGIG (reference sequence). With V trimmed by 3 bases and J by 1 base, 4 bases remained unmatched. The CDR3 totals 14 residues. The chain's CDR3 is CAWRSAGGSYEQYF. In DNA form, the CDR3 reads TGTGCCTGGAGGTCAGCGGGGGGATCCTACGAGCAGTACTTC.

The rearrangement joins TRBV19 to TRBJ2-3, with 8 bases that match TRBD2. The germline V gene has CDR1 LNHDA and CDR2 SQIVND (reference sequence). J lost 4 bases, V lost 3 bases, and 9 bases had no gene match. The CDR3 sequence is 16 residues long. The CDR3 loop is CASSMVAGFGADTQYF. Here the CDR3 DNA reads TGTGCCAGTAGTATGGTAGCGGGGTTTGGGGCAGATACGCAGTATTTT.

This clone came up a few times. The V and J genes are TRBV5-4 and TRBJ1-3, with D possibly being TRBD1 (5 bases). Germline-derived CDR1 and CDR2 are SGHNT and YYREEE (reference sequence). CDR3 size: 16 residues. The germline V and J ends were trimmed by 1 base and 2 bases, with 13 bases remaining between them. The CDR3 is CASSLKTVETGNTIYF. The CDR3 DNA is TGTGCCAGCAGCTTGAAGACAGTAGAGACTGGAAACACCATATATTTT.

V is TRBV6-6 and J is TRBJ1-6; no firm D call. This CDR3 comprises 14 residues. The ends were cut back, 0 bases at V and 5 bases at J, with 5 bases in the middle. The V gene's germline CDR1 is MNHNY and CDR2 SVGAGI (reference sequence). The CDR3 sequence: CASSYSGDNSPLHF. The CDR3 bases are TGTGCCAGCAGTTACTCTGGGGATAATTCACCCCTCCACTTT.

Only a few counts were recorded for this clone. The V and J genes are TRBV7-2 and TRBJ2-1; 7 bases agree with TRBD2. The CDR3 length is 14 residues. Per germline, CDR1 SGHTA and CDR2 FQGNSA. V was pared by 4 bases and J by 4 bases, with 4 bases of the junction left unmatched. CDR3: CASSSTSEYNEQFF. CDR3 DNA sequence: TGTGCCAGCAGCTCTACTAGCGAGTACAATGAGCAGTTCTTC.

The chain links TRBV6-5 to TRBJ1-1; D unresolved. Germline assignment: CDR1 MNHEY and CDR2 SVGAGI. V lost 6 bases and J 3 bases, leaving 14 bases between the germline ends. The CDR3 covers 14 residues. CDR3: CASRAQPSYTEAFF. CDR3 coding DNA: TGTGCCAGCAGGGCACAGCCTAGCTACACTGAAGCTTTCTTT.

The chain uses TRBV11-2 and TRBJ1-4; 7 bases line up with TRBD1. V shed 5 bases, J shed 6 bases, and the junction held 9 bases outside the gene matches. There are 15 residues in the CDR3. Germline-derived CDR1 and CDR2 are SGHAT and FQNNGV. The CDR3 DNA follows: TGTGCCAGCAGCCGTGGGACAGTCTATGATGAAAAACTGTTTTTT. It yields the protein CASSRGTVYDEKLFF.

The J gene is TRBJ2-3, the V gene TRBV7-2; TRBD2 matches at 13 bases. Unmatched junction bases numbered 7, after V lost 5 bases and J lost 8 bases. Germline V CDR1 and CDR2: SGHTA, FQGNSA. CDR3 length: 15 amino acids. CDR3: CASSPLAGGPGTQYF. DNA of the CDR3: TGTGCCAGCAGCCCACTAGCGGGGGGGCCTGGTACGCAGTATTTT.

The rearrangement links TRBV28 to TRBJ2-2; 11 nucleotides match TRBD1. Trimming at V came to 3 bases and at J to 7 bases, leaving 7 bases not matched to a gene. CDR1 is MDHEN and CDR2 is SYDVKM in the germline V gene. The CDR3 covers 16 residues. This CDR3 is CASSFGTGGIVGELFF. The CDR3 DNA reads as TGTGCCAGCAGTTTTGGGACAGGGGGAATTGTCGGGGAGCTGTTTTTT. The entire variable domain, with the rest obtained from reference TRBV28 and TRBJ2-2, is as follows: DVKVTQSSRYLVKRTGEKVFLECVQDMDHENMFWYRQDPGLGLRLIYFSYDVKMKEKGDIPEGYSVSREKKERFSLILESASTNQTSMYLCASSFGTGGIVGELFFGEGSRLTVL.

The J gene is TRBJ1-2, the V gene TRBV6-5, with D possibly being TRBD1 (6 bases). The CDR3 consists of 15 residues. Trimming left V 7 bases short and J 4 bases short, with 19 bases between. Germline CDR1 is MNHEY and CDR2 is SVGAGI. The CDR3 protein is CASKGGAKQGYGYTF. CDR3 nucleotide sequence: TGTGCCAGCAAGGGAGGGGCCAAACAGGGCTATGGCTACACCTTC.

The CDR3 protein is CASSAVGRSTEAFF. As DNA, the CDR3 is TGTGCCAGCAGTGCCGTTGGACGGTCCACTGAAGCTTTCTTT. The gene calls are TRBV25-1 and TRBJ1-1, with D unresolved. CDR3 size: 14 residues. The V end was cut by 4 bases, the J end by 4 bases, with 13 bases between. Germline-derived CDR1 and CDR2 are MGHDK and SYGVNS.

The chain carries TRBV29-1 and TRBJ2-5; D possibly corresponds to TRBD1 (6 bases). Germline CDR1 SQVTM, CDR2 ANQGSEA. The V end was cut by 7 bases, the J end by 5 bases, with 14 bases between. The CDR3 consists of 12 residues. The CDR3 is CSAAGDSETQYF. The CDR3 coding sequence is TGCAGCGCAGCAGGGGATTCCGAGACCCAGTACTTC.

This clone was seen a few times. V and J are TRBV30 and TRBJ1-3, with D possibly being TRBD1 (5 bases). V was clipped by 1 base and J by 6 bases, with 16 bases between them. The CDR3 has 15 amino acids. CDR1 and CDR2 from the germline V gene are GTSNPN and SVGIG (reference sequence). The CDR3 here is CAWSDPGSVANTIYF. Written as DNA, the CDR3 is TGTGCCTGGAGTGACCCAGGGTCAGTAGCAAACACCATATATTTT.

This clone was counted a few times. The chain employs TRBV2 and TRBJ2-1, with TRBD2 matching 10 bases. The germline CDR1 and CDR2 sequences are SNHLY and FYNNEI. This CDR3 region has 16 residues. With 2 bases clipped from V and 7 bases from J, the junction kept 8 bases outside the gene matches. As DNA, the CDR3 is TGTGCCAGCAGTGAACAGGGAGCGGGGGGGCTTAATGAGCAGTTCTTC. It specifies CASSEQGAGGLNEQFF. The whole variable domain, filled in from reference TRBV2 and TRBJ2-1, reads EPEVTQTPSHQVTQMGQEVILRCVPISNHLYFYWYRQILGQKVEFLVSFYNNEISEKSEIFDDQFSVERPDGSNFTLKIRSTKLEDSAMYFCASSEQGAGGLNEQFFGPGTRLTVL.

V usage is TRBV7-9 and J usage is TRBJ1-2, with unresolved D. This CDR3 comprises 12 residues. Per the germline V gene, CDR1 is SEHNR and CDR2 is FQNEAQ (reference sequence). With 5 bases removed from V and 4 bases from J, the gap between germline ends came to 8 bases. The CDR3 reads CASSPEPYGYTF. The CDR3 DNA sequence: TGTGCCAGCAGCCCCGAGCCCTATGGCTACACCTTC.

The chain uses TRBV9 and TRBJ1-1, with D uncertain. Germline CDR1 reads SGDLS; CDR2 reads YYNGEE. Trimming removed 0 bases from V and 1 base from J, with 13 bases in between. The CDR3 consists of 16 residues. The CDR3 region has the DNA TGTGCCAGCAGCGTAGAGGCTCCCAAGGGGAACACTGAAGCTTTCTTT. Residues: CASSVEAPKGNTEAFF.

The gene calls are TRBV5-1 and TRBJ2-1; 10 bases are shared with TRBD1. The CDR3 consists of 14 residues. The V and J ends lost 3 bases and 8 bases, in that order; junction bases with no gene match: 5. In germline, CDR1 is SGHRS, CDR2 YFSETQ. The CDR3 spells CASSYGDRGDEQFF. The CDR3 bases are TGCGCCAGCAGCTATGGGGACAGGGGAGATGAGCAGTTCTTC.